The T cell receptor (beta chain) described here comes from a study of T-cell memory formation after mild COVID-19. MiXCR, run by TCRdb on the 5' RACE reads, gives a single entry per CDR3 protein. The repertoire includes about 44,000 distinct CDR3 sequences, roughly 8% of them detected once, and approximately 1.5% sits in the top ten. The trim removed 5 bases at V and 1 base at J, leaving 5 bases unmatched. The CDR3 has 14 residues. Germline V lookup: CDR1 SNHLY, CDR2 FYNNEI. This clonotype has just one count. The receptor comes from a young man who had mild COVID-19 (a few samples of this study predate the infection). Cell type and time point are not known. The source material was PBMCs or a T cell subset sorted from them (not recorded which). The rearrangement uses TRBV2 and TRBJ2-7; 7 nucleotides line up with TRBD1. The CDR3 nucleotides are TGTGCCAGCAGTACCGCAGGGGGATCCTACGAGCAGTACTTC. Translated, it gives CASSTAGGSYEQYF.